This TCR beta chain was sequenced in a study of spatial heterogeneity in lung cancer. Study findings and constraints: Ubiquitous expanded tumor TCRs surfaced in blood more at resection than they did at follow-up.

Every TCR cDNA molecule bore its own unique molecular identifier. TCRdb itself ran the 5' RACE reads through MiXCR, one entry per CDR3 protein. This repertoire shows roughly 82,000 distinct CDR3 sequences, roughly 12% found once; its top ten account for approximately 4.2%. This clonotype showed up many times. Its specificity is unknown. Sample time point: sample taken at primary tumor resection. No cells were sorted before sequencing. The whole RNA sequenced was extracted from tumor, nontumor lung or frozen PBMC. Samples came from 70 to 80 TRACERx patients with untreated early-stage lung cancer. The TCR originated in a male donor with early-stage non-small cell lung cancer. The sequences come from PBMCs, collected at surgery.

CDR3 residues: CASSSTDRANTEAFF. DNA of the CDR3: TGTGCCAGCAGTTCGACGGACAGGGCGAACACTGAAGCTTTCTTT. J is TRBJ1-1 and V is TRBV12-3 or TRBV12-4; TRBD1 agrees at 8 bases. The CDR3 spans 15 residues. Germline trimming cut 4 bases from V and 1 base from J; bases unmatched to any gene: 5.